This record concerns one TCR beta chain sequence. Its antigen is undetermined. J lost 7 bases, V lost 0 bases, and 4 bases had no gene match. CDR3 length: 14 residues. Germline V gene sequence: CDR1 SGDLS, CDR2 YYNGEE. Each CDR3 protein gets one entry after TCRdb re-called the 5' RACE reads with MiXCR. The sample contains under 450,000 distinct CDR3 sequences, 13% to 15% of which appear only once. The data were taken from a study of T-cell memory formation after mild COVID-19. Study-level background: Largely donor-specific sequence clusters came from a couple of donors. Study observations and caveats: Among clones contracting day 15 to 85, CD4/CD8 was balanced, whereas later expanders leaned CD4+. Most CD4+ clones that shrank were in CM and EM, while CD8+ ones turned up in EMRA. Cross-reactive memory apparently joined, as some responding clones appeared in pre-infection memory.

This clonotype was sampled from a man aged 18 to 35 who had mild COVID-19 (a few samples of this study predate the infection). Cell type and time point are not known. The chain couples TRBV9 to TRBJ1-3, with 7 nucleotides matching TRBD1. The sample was PBMCs or a T cell subset sorted from them (not recorded which). The DNA of the CDR3 is TGTGCCAGCAGCGTAGGCAGGGGGTATAACACCATATATTTT. This codes for CASSVGRGYNTIYF.